Below are 21 T cell receptor beta chains sequenced from a single sample in a study of blood T cell repertoires in COVID-19. Sequenced by immunoSEQ multiplex PCR; TCRdb stores in-frame clones only, minus some. The sample contains under 200,000 clones, about 90% of which appear only once. Specimen: peripheral blood. Receptors originate from a man in his forties or fifties with active or convalescent COVID-19.

This clone was counted a few times. V is TRBV19 and J is TRBJ1-6; D is ambiguous. This CDR3 has 18 residues. V lost 1 base and J lost 4, with 17 bases in between. Per germline, CDR1 LNHDA and CDR2 SQIVND (reference sequence). The DNA for the CDR3 is TGTGCCAGTAGTATAGCTCCACAATACGGCGGGTATAATTCACCCCTCCACTTT. It translates to CASSIAPQYGGYNSPLHF.

The chain is built from TRBV3-1 (or the pseudogene TRBV3-2) and TRBJ2-6; unclear D gene. The CDR3 has 20 amino acids. Germline V gives CDR1 LGHDT, CDR2 YNNKEL (reference sequence). V dropped 3 bases and J dropped 0 bases, with 21 bases sitting between them. The chain's CDR3 is CASSQLRRLTDYSGANVLTF. CDR3 nucleotide sequence: TGTGCCAGCAGCCAGCTACGGAGACTTACCGATTACTCTGGGGCCAACGTCCTGACTTTC.

The chain has TRBV28 and TRBJ2-2; weak D call: TRBD1 (6 bases). CDR3 length: 13 residues. CDR1 is MDHEN and CDR2 is SYDVKM in the germline V gene. The CDR3 DNA reads TGTGCGGGGCAGGGGTGGACCACCGGGGAGCTGTTTTTT. This sequence encodes CAGQGWTTGELFF. Variable domain in full (rest from reference TRBV28 and TRBJ2-2): DVKVTQSSRYLVKRTGEKVFLECVQDMDHENMFWYRQDPGLGLRLIYFSYDVKMKEKGDIPEGYSVSREKKERFSLILESASTNQTSMYLCAGQGWTTGELFFGEGSRLTVL.

Written as DNA, the CDR3 is TGTGCCAGCCACCCGTTCCCGCGGCAGGGGGTCACCTACGAGCAGTACTTC. It is translated as CASHPFPRQGVTYEQYF. The V gene is TRBV7-9, the J gene TRBJ2-7, with 7 bases aligning to TRBD1. After removal of 8 bases from V and 2 bases from J, the junction contained 18 bases not matched to a gene. CDR3 length: 17 residues. Per germline, CDR1 SEHNR and CDR2 FQNEAQ (reference sequence).

This rearrangement joins TRBV6-5 to TRBJ2-3, with D possibly being TRBD2 (5 bases). This CDR3 has 14 amino acids. Germline V gene sequence: CDR1 MNHEY, CDR2 SVGAGI. V shed 5 bases and J shed 1 base, with 10 bases lying between them. The CDR3: CASSPGSRTDTQYF. The CDR3 nucleotides read TGTGCCAGCAGTCCGGGATCGCGCACAGATACGCAGTATTTT.

The chain recombines TRBV7-9 with TRBJ1-3; D unclear. Germline CDR1 SEHNR, CDR2 FQNEAQ (reference sequence). The CDR3 has 11 amino acids. The ends were cut back, 5 bases at V and 8 bases at J, with 7 bases in the middle. The CDR3 bases are TGTGCCAGCAGCAACGAGGACACCATATATTTT. It specifies CASSNEDTIYF.

The gene calls are TRBV6-2 or TRBV6-3 and TRBJ2-1; 9 bases fit TRBD2. Germline lookup yields CDR1 MNHEY and CDR2 SVGEGT. V was clipped by 2 bases and J by 0 bases; unmatched bases: 5. The CDR3 consists of 17 residues. CDR3 residues: CASSYRAGGPSYNEQFF. As DNA, the CDR3 is TGTGCCAGCAGTTACCGAGCGGGGGGACCCTCCTACAATGAGCAGTTCTTC.

This sequence joins TRBV6-2 or TRBV6-3 and TRBJ2-3; maybe TRBD2 (6 bases). Germline-derived CDR1 and CDR2 are MNHEY and SVGEGT. V dropped 0 bases and J dropped 2 bases, with 18 bases sitting between them. The CDR3 totals 18 residues. The DNA for the CDR3 is TGTGCCAGCAGTTACTCGACGGTTCCCGGGGGTGTCACAGATACGCAGTATTTT. Translating it yields CASSYSTVPGGVTDTQYF.

V gene TRBV7-8 combines with J gene TRBJ2-7, with TRBD1 as a possible D gene (5 bases). V shed 3 bases and J shed 4 bases, with 10 bases lying between them. Germline loops: CDR1 SGHVS, CDR2 FQNEAQ. The CDR3 has 13 amino acids. CDR3 in DNA: TGTGCCAGCAGCTTGACAGAGCAATACGAGCAGTACTTC. Protein product: CASSLTEQYEQYF.

The V gene is TRBV12-3 or TRBV12-4, the J gene TRBJ2-5; tentative D call: TRBD2 (5 bases). V was shortened by 5 bases and J by 5 bases, with 12 bases between the two germline ends. The CDR3 is made up of 13 amino acids. The CDR3 reads CASSEGLGETQYF. In DNA form, the CDR3 reads TGTGCCAGCAGTGAAGGACTGGGGGAGACCCAGTACTTC.

This rearrangement joins TRBV11-3 to TRBJ2-5, with no clear D. Germline CDR1 SGHNT, CDR2 YENEEA. The V and J ends lost 5 bases and 0 bases respectively, with 16 bases between them. CDR3 length equals 16 residues. The CDR3 coding sequence is TGTGCCAGCAGCGAAACACATACTACGCACCAAGAGACCCAGTACTTC. Its translation: CASSETHTTHQETQYF.

V and J are TRBV5-1 and TRBJ1-1; the D gene is possibly TRBD1 (5 bases). The V gene lost 0 bases and the J gene lost 1 base, with 13 bases spanning the gap. The germline V gene has CDR1 SGHRS and CDR2 YFSETQ. The CDR3 length is 16 residues. CDR3 bases: TGCGCCAGCAGCTTGGTCGGGGGACCTACGAACACTGAAGCTTTCTTT. Amino acid sequence: CASSLVGGPTNTEAFF.

V is TRBV6-5 and J is TRBJ1-2; no reliable D call. The CDR3 extends over 15 amino acids. V lost 6 bases and J lost 1, with 15 bases in between. Germline CDR1 and CDR2: MNHEY and SVGAGI. In nucleotides, the CDR3 is TGTGCCAGCAGCTCCGGGGTCTGGGGTAACTATGGCTACACCTTC. Encoded protein: CASSSGVWGNYGYTF.

The rearrangement uses TRBV6-5 and TRBJ2-1; 8 nucleotides match TRBD1. V was clipped by 6 bases and J by 7 bases; unmatched bases: 8. The CDR3 runs to 14 residues. Germline V gene data show CDR1 as MNHEY and CDR2 as SVGAGI. CDR3 protein: CASRVSGGLNEQFF. The CDR3 DNA reads TGTGCCAGCAGGGTATCAGGGGGCTTGAATGAGCAGTTCTTC.

This chain uses TRBV21-1 with TRBJ1-2; no DNA check was done on the table's D call, TRBD1. TRBV21-1 is given as a pseudogene. This CDR3 region has 15 residues. Here the CDR3 reads CASSATTGRCNGYTF. In DNA, the CDR3 is TGTGCCAGCAGCGCCACAACAGGACGTTGTAATGGCTACACCTTC.

The chain's CDR3 is CASSQDLPGGTGGPNTEAFF. CDR3 sequence (DNA): TGTGCCAGCAGCCAAGACCTTCCGGGAGGGACAGGGGGTCCGAACACTGAAGCTTTCTTT. This chain links TRBV3-1 (or the pseudogene TRBV3-2) with TRBJ1-1, with TRBD1 identical over 11 bases. Per germline, CDR1 LGHDT and CDR2 YNNKEL (reference sequence). The J segment lost 1 base and the V segment lost 0 bases, leaving 13 bases of the junction unmatched. The CDR3 contains 20 residues.

The rearrangement uses TRBV5-1 and TRBJ1-2, with a tentative D call TRBD1 (6 bases). V lost 4 bases, J lost 8 bases, and 18 bases lay in between. The CDR3 has 14 residues. Germline CDR1 reads SGHRS; CDR2 reads YFSETQ. CDR3 region: CASSVGHFREGYTF. The CDR3 DNA is TGCGCCAGCAGCGTGGGACATTTCCGAGAAGGCTACACCTTC.

The chain uses TRBV6-5 and TRBJ2-7, with D tentatively TRBD1 (6 bases). The germline V gene encodes CDR1 MNHEY and CDR2 SVGAGI. V was clipped by 5 bases and J by 0 bases, with 14 bases between them. The CDR3 loop spans 15 amino acids. The chain's CDR3 is CASSPRGLSSYEQYF. Here the CDR3 DNA reads TGTGCCAGCAGTCCCAGGGGCCTAAGCTCCTACGAGCAGTACTTC.

The chain employs TRBV9 and TRBJ1-6; TRBD1 might be the D (5 bases). Germline V gives CDR1 SGDLS, CDR2 YYNGEE. CDR3 length equals 16 residues. V was cut by 3 bases and J by 7 bases, with 17 bases left in between. CDR3 in amino acids: CASSAPTTSGNSPLHF. CDR3 bases: TGTGCCAGCAGCGCCCCGACAACCTCAGGGAATTCACCCCTCCACTTT.

The chain combines TRBV2 with TRBJ1-1, with 8 bases lining up with TRBD1. Germline V CDR1 and CDR2: SNHLY, FYNNEI. This CDR3 spans 15 amino acids. V lost 3 bases to trimming and J lost 11 bases; unmatched junction nucleotides: 14. The CDR3 sequence: CASSDRAGGYVWAFF. The CDR3 DNA sequence: TGTGCCAGCAGTGATAGGGCAGGGGGCTACGTTTGGGCTTTCTTT.

The rearrangement joins TRBV25-1 to TRBJ1-6; no reliable D call. The CDR3 consists of 15 residues. V gave up 6 bases and J gave up 5 bases, with 14 bases separating them. Germline V gene data show CDR1 as MGHDK and CDR2 as SYGVNS. CDR3 loop: CASSRPGGHNSPLHF. In DNA, the CDR3 is TGTGCCAGCAGCAGGCCTGGCGGGCATAATTCACCCCTCCACTTT.